This T cell receptor beta chain was sequenced during a study of cytomegalovirus exposure and HLA in healthy donors. 13 Jbeta primers and 60 Vbeta primers were used for the PCR. The method was immunoSEQ multiplex PCR; TCRdb's version includes in-frame clones alone and lacks a portion of them. The sample holds approximately 150,000 clones, roughly 79% seen once. Source material: PBMCs. The receptor comes from a woman aged 55-70 years in good health and CMV-seropositive.

The CDR3 DNA reads as TGTGCCAGCAGCTTACCCGGGAGCGCAGACATTCAGTACTTC. Its protein is CASSLPGSADIQYF. The V and J genes are TRBV11-3 and TRBJ2-4; the D gene is possibly TRBD2 (6 bases). The CDR3 is 14 amino acids. Germline CDR1 SGHNT, CDR2 YENEEA. Trimming took 2 bases from V and 8 from J, leaving 13 bases between them.